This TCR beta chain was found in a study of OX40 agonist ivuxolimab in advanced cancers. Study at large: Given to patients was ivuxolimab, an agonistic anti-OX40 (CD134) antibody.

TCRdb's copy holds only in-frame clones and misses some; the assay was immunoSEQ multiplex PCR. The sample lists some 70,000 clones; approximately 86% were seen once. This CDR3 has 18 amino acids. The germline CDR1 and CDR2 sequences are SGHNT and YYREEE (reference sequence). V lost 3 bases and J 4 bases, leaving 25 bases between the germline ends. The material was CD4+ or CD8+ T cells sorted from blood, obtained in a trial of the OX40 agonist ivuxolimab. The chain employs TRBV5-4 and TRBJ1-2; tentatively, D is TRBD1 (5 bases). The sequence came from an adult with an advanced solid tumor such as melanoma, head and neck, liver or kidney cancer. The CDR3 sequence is CASSSPTLGTSVGYGYTF. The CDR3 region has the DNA TGTGCCAGCAGCTCACCGACGTTAGGGACCTCGGTAGGCTATGGCTACACCTTC. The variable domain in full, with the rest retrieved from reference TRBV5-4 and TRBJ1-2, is ETGVTQSPTHLIKTRGQQVTLRCSSQSGHNTVSWYQQALGQGPQFIFQYYREEENGRGNFPPRFSGLQFPNYSSELNVNALELDDSALYLCASSSPTLGTSVGYGYTFGSGTRLTVV.